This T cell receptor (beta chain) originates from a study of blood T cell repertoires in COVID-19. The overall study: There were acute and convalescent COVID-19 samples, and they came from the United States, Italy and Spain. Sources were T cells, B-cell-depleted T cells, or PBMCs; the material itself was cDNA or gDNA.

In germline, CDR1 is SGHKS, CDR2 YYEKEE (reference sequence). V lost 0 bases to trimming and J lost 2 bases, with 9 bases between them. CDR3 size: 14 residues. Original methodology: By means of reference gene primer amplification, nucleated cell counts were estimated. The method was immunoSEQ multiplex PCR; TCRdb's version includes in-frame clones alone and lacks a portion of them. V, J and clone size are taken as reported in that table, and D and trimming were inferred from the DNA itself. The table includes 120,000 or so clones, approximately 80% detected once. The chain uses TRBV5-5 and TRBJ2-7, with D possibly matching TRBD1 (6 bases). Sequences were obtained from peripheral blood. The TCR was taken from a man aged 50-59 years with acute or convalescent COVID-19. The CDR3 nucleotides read TGTGCCAGCAGCTTGGAACCAGGGGCCTACGAGCAGTACTTC. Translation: CASSLEPGAYEQYF.